This entry features one T cell receptor beta chain sequence. Its matching antigen is unknown. These data belong to a study of T cells in Graves' hyperthyroidism and ophthalmopathy. Amplified TCR beta CDR3 regions derived from RNA transcripts. An initial round of RT-PCR targeting the TCR CDR3 relied on the HTBI primer set. TCRdb itself ran the multiplex PCR reads through MiXCR, one entry per CDR3 protein. Of 490,000 or so distinct CDR3 sequences in the sample, under 25% are singletons; the top ten hold under 55%. General study findings and limits: Before onset, by a median of around six months, the model predicted ophthalmopathy.

The CDR3 is 14 residues long. CDR1 is MRHNA and CDR2 is SNTAGT in the germline V gene. V gave up 5 bases and J gave up 0 bases, with 8 bases separating them. Criteria for exclusion of patients were uncontrolled infection, other autoimmune disease, pregnancy or lactation. The diagnostic basis comprised clinical symptoms, serum thyroxine and TRAb, thyroid ultrasound and orbital computed tomography. V is TRBV6-4 and J is TRBJ1-3; D unclear. The clonotype was recovered from a woman aged 70-85 years with Graves' ophthalmopathy. The sample was blood. This chain's CDR3 is CASSYVPSGNTIYF. The CDR3 DNA sequence: TGTGCCAGCAGTTACGTCCCCTCTGGAAACACCATATATTTT.